A single sample is the source of the 22 T cell receptor beta chains below, sequenced in a study of T-cell memory formation after mild COVID-19. In TCRdb, the 5' RACE reads were re-called with MiXCR into one record per CDR3 protein. The repertoire holds around 36,000 distinct CDR3 sequences, with roughly an eighth as singletons. Sequencing used PBMCs or a T cell subset sorted from them (not recorded which). The receptors here all came from a man aged 18 to 29 who had mild COVID-19 (a few samples of this study predate the infection). Cell type and time point are not known.

This clonotype was picked up many times. The rearrangement joins TRBV4-1 to TRBJ1-5; a weak D match, TRBD1 (6 bases). Trimming cost V 3 bases and J 0 bases, with 15 bases left between them. The CDR3 runs to 17 residues. CDR1 is MGHRA, CDR2 YSYEKL, per germline. The CDR3 DNA reads TGCGCCAGCAGCCAGAGGGGGGGAGAATATAGCAATCAGCCCCAGCATTTT. Translating gives CASSQRGGEYSNQPQHF.

At least ten counts were recorded for this clonotype. Written as DNA, the CDR3 is TGTGCCAGCAGCCAAGAAAGCGGGGGGGCCGTAGATACGCAGTATTTT. Protein sequence: CASSQESGGAVDTQYF. The V and J genes are TRBV4-2 and TRBJ2-3; TRBD2 matches 10 bases. The CDR3 length is 16 residues. Trimming removed 0 bases from V and 5 bases from J; junction bases left unmatched: 5. CDR1 LGHNA and CDR2 YNFKEQ come from the germline V gene.

This clonotype has at least ten counts. The chain carries TRBV7-2 and TRBJ2-1; 10 nucleotides match TRBD2. The CDR3 is 15 amino acids. With V trimmed by 6 bases and J by 3 bases, 5 bases remained unmatched. Germline V gene lookup returns CDR1 SGHTA and CDR2 FQGNSA. The CDR3 here is CASRGSSGSYNEQFF. Written as DNA, the CDR3 is TGTGCCAGCAGGGGATCTAGCGGGAGCTACAATGAGCAGTTCTTC. Full variable domain (outside the CDR3, taken from reference TRBV7-2 and TRBJ2-1): GAGVSQSPSNKVTEKGKDVELRCDPISGHTALYWYRQSLGQGLEFLIYFQGNSAPDKSGLPSDRFSAERTGGSVSTLTIQRTQQEDSAVYLCASRGSSGSYNEQFFGPGTRLTVL.

This clonotype was counted ten times or more. The gene calls are TRBV7-2 and TRBJ1-2, with 8 nucleotides matching TRBD1. After removal of 2 bases from V and 6 bases from J, the junction contained 8 bases not matched to a gene. Per the germline V gene, CDR1 is SGHTA and CDR2 is FQGNSA. The CDR3 loop spans 15 amino acids. The CDR3 nucleotides are TGTGCCAGCAGCTTATACCAGGGGGCGGAAAATGGCTACACCTTC. Encoded protein: CASSLYQGAENGYTF.

This clonotype has at least ten counts. This sequence joins TRBV7-2 and TRBJ1-3; possibly TRBD1 for D (5 bases). The CDR3 extends over 13 amino acids. Trimming pared 6 bases from V and 8 bases from J, leaving 14 bases between. Germline V lookup: CDR1 SGHTA, CDR2 FQGNSA. CDR3: CASSQFGGDTIYF. CDR3 in DNA: TGTGCCAGCAGTCAGTTTGGGGGGGACACCATATATTTT. Looking up the rest from reference TRBV7-2 and TRBJ1-3 gives the full variable domain: GAGVSQSPSNKVTEKGKDVELRCDPISGHTALYWYRQSLGQGLEFLIYFQGNSAPDKSGLPSDRFSAERTGGSVSTLTIQRTQQEDSAVYLCASSQFGGDTIYFGEGSWLTVV.

The sample holds many counts of this clonotype. The rearrangement uses TRBV28 and TRBJ2-1; 7 bases fit TRBD1. Germline CDR1 is MDHEN and CDR2 is SYDVKM. This CDR3 region has 14 residues. V shed 5 bases, J shed 2 bases, and the junction held 3 bases outside the gene matches. This chain's CDR3 is CASSQQGAYNEQFF. The CDR3 nucleotides are TGTGCCAGCAGTCAGCAGGGGGCCTACAATGAGCAGTTCTTC.

This clonotype came up many times. CDR3 in amino acids: CASSPWGQVNTGELFF. The CDR3 region has the DNA TGTGCCAGCAGTCCATGGGGACAGGTGAACACCGGGGAGCTGTTTTTT. The chain has TRBV12-3 or TRBV12-4 and TRBJ2-2; 8 positions agree with TRBD1. With 5 bases clipped from V and 1 base from J, the junction kept 6 bases outside the gene matches. The length of the CDR3 is 16 residues.

This clonotype was observed many times. The chain couples TRBV20-1 to TRBJ2-2; 7 bases line up with TRBD2. Germline V CDR1 and CDR2: DFQATT, SNEGSKA (reference sequence). Trimming took 0 bases from V and 1 from J; bases not matched to a gene: 5. This CDR3 is 16 amino acids long. In DNA form, the CDR3 reads TGCAGTGCTAGAGATCCGCGCGGGGGGAACACCGGGGAGCTGTTTTTT. Its translation is CSARDPRGGNTGELFF.

This clonotype showed up many times. This chain connects TRBV9 to TRBJ2-3; the match to TRBD1 covers 9 bases. The CDR3 is 15 amino acids. The trim removed 3 bases at V and 4 bases at J, leaving 6 bases unmatched. Per germline, CDR1 SGDLS and CDR2 YYNGEE. The CDR3 spells CASSGDRAGADTQYF. Written as DNA, the CDR3 is TGTGCCAGCAGCGGGGACAGGGCGGGGGCAGATACGCAGTATTTT. Supplemented by reference TRBV9 and TRBJ2-3, the full variable domain reads DSGVTQTPKHLITATGQRVTLRCSPRSGDLSVYWYQQSLDQGLQFLIQYYNGEERAKGNILERFSAQQFPDLHSELNLSSLELGDSALYFCASSGDRAGADTQYFGPGTRLTVL.

This clonotype has a handful of counts. The rearrangement uses TRBV2 and TRBJ2-5; TRBD2 might be the D (5 bases). V was cut by 3 bases and J by 5 bases, with 10 bases left in between. The CDR3 spans 13 residues. CDR1 is SNHLY and CDR2 is FYNNEI in the germline V gene. In nucleotides, the CDR3 is TGTGCCAGCAGTGATCGGGATAGGGAGACCCAGTACTTC. As protein: CASSDRDRETQYF.

This clonotype was seen repeatedly, ten times or more. For the CDR3, the DNA is TGTGCCAGCCAAAATGTCCCCAGAAGAGAGCAGTACGTC. It specifies CASQNVPRREQYV. The chain recombines TRBV6-1 with TRBJ2-7; no clear D. Per germline, CDR1 MNHNS and CDR2 SASEGT. Trimming stripped 8 bases from V and 7 bases from J, with 18 bases between. This CDR3 comprises 13 residues.

The sample holds many counts of this clonotype. The CDR3 loop is CASSQVTGRGGYTF. The DNA of the CDR3 is TGCGCCAGCAGCCAAGTGACAGGGCGAGGGGGCTACACCTTC. This rearrangement joins TRBV4-1 to TRBJ1-2, with 7 bases aligning to TRBD1. Trimming cost V 1 base and J 8 bases; bases outside gene matches: 7. Germline lookup yields CDR1 MGHRA and CDR2 YSYEKL. The CDR3 has 14 amino acids.

At least ten counts were recorded for this clonotype. The rearrangement links TRBV5-1 to TRBJ1-1; D is possibly TRBD1 (5 bases). Between the trimmed V and J ends, which lost 2 bases and 0 bases, there was a span of 14 bases. Germline V gene sequence: CDR1 SGHRS, CDR2 YFSETQ. There are 16 residues in the CDR3. The CDR3 bases are TGCGCCAGCAGCTTCGGGGGGTCGAGTATGAACACTGAAGCTTTCTTT. This sequence encodes CASSFGGSSMNTEAFF.

Many counts were recorded for this clonotype. This rearrangement joins TRBV20-1 to TRBJ2-3, with unresolved D. Germline V gives CDR1 DFQATT, CDR2 SNEGSKA (reference sequence). The CDR3 is 14 residues long. The ends were cut back, 6 bases at V and 0 bases at J, with 13 bases in the middle. CDR3 bases: TGCAGTGCGTCCGGACGATCTAGCACAGATACGCAGTATTTT. This encodes CSASGRSSTDTQYF.

This clonotype was seen many times. The V call is TRBV20-1, the J call TRBJ2-3, with 10 nucleotides matching TRBD2. The CDR3 is 14 residues long. Germline V gene data show CDR1 as DFQATT and CDR2 as SNEGSKA (reference sequence). V was clipped by 6 bases and J by 5 bases; unmatched bases: 8. In DNA form, the CDR3 reads TGCAGTGCCCCCCGGGCTAGCGGGGGAGATACGCAGTATTTT. It codes for CSAPRASGGDTQYF.

This clonotype was found once. The chain carries TRBV4-3 and TRBJ2-2, with TRBD2 matching 9 bases. CDR3 length: 17 amino acids. The V gene's germline CDR1 is LGHNA and CDR2 YSLEER. V shed 1 base and J 1 base; nucleotides not matched to a gene: 4. Here the CDR3 reads CASSQGFSGRNTGELFF. The DNA of the CDR3 is TGCGCCAGCAGCCAAGGCTTTAGCGGGAGGAACACCGGGGAGCTGTTTTTT.

This clonotype was found many times. The genes are TRBV7-9 and TRBJ1-1, with D uncertain. The CDR3 runs to 13 residues. V was pared by 1 base and J by 6 bases, with 9 bases between. The germline CDR1 and CDR2 sequences are SEHNR and FQNEAQ (reference sequence). The CDR3 coding sequence is TGTGCCAGCAGCTTAGATGGAGGTGCTGAAGCTTTCTTT. This sequence encodes CASSLDGGAEAFF.

In its sample, this clonotype was seen many times. The chain links TRBV4-1 to TRBJ1-2, with D hard to call. The CDR3 covers 17 residues. From germline, CDR1 is MGHRA and CDR2 YSYEKL. Trimming took 2 bases from V and 2 from J, leaving 18 bases between them. This chain's CDR3 is CASSQFRRDTRNYGYTF. CDR3 DNA sequence: TGCGCCAGCAGCCAATTTCGTAGGGATACCCGCAACTATGGCTACACCTTC.

This clonotype was seen at least ten times. This rearrangement joins TRBV19 to TRBJ2-3; D call uncertain. V lost 8 bases and J 2 bases, leaving 5 bases between the germline ends. CDR3 length: 11 residues. The germline V gene has CDR1 LNHDA and CDR2 SQIVND (reference sequence). The CDR3 sequence is CASLLTDTQYF. The CDR3 coding sequence is TGTGCCAGTCTGCTCACAGATACGCAGTATTTT.

The chain combines TRBV7-3 with TRBJ2-1; unclear D gene. Trimming removed 5 bases at V and 0 bases at J, with 14 bases between. This CDR3 comprises 16 residues. Germline CDR1 reads SGHTA; CDR2 reads FQGTGA. The CDR3 DNA reads TGTGCCAGCAGCCGGATTGCACCTAGCTCCTACAATGAGCAGTTCTTC. It translates to CASSRIAPSSYNEQFF.

The rearrangement joins TRBV12-3 or TRBV12-4 to TRBJ2-1; TRBD2 agrees at 11 bases. This CDR3 contains 16 residues. Trimming took 4 bases from V and 7 from J; bases not matched to a gene: 9. The CDR3 coding sequence is TGTGCCAGCAGTTCTAGGACTAGCGGGCCCCATAATGAGCAGTTCTTC. It is translated as CASSSRTSGPHNEQFF.

This chain joins TRBV11-2 and TRBJ2-5, with TRBD2 matching over 14 bases. CDR3 length equals 16 residues. J lost 2 bases, V lost 4 bases, and 3 bases had no gene match. Germline lookup yields CDR1 SGHAT and CDR2 FQNNGV. This CDR3 reads CASSWGTSGRQETQYF. The CDR3 region has the DNA TGTGCCAGCAGCTGGGGGACTAGCGGGAGACAAGAGACCCAGTACTTC.